These 3 T cell receptor beta chains share one sample of origin, sequenced in a study of beta chain features in type 1 diabetes. Findings and limits, study-wide: Researchers report that Type 1 diabetes patients had moderately but significantly shorter TCRB CDR3s across all four CD4+ subsets.

Expressed TCRB transcripts were sequenced after all isolated RNA was converted to cDNA. Generated by immunoSEQ multiplex PCR, the TCRdb table keeps only in-frame clones and is missing some. The sample includes about 700,000 clones, roughly 13% of them seen just once. These receptors' targets are unknown. The specimen sequenced was naive CD4+ T cells from blood. Receptor source: a man aged 18-30 years with type 1 diabetes.

V gene TRBV30 combines with J gene TRBJ1-1, with TRBD1 matching over 8 bases. The CDR3 runs to 14 residues. V shed 5 bases, J shed 4 bases, and the junction held 9 bases outside the gene matches. The germline V gene encodes CDR1 GTSNPN and CDR2 SVGIG (reference sequence). CDR3 sequence reads: CAWDPTTGGTEAFF. The DNA for the CDR3 is TGTGCCTGGGATCCCACCACAGGGGGCACTGAAGCTTTCTTT.

This clone occurred a few times. The gene calls are TRBV18 and TRBJ1-2, with 9 bases matching TRBD1. Germline CDR1 and CDR2: KGHSH and LQKENI. The CDR3 totals 14 residues. The ends lost 3 bases at V and 7 bases at J; junction bases unmatched: 6. Here the CDR3 reads CASSPGQGSGGYTF. DNA for the CDR3: TGTGCCAGCTCACCGGGACAGGGATCGGGTGGCTACACCTTC.

This clone was observed a handful of times. V usage is TRBV10-3 and J usage is TRBJ1-4; D is undetermined. Germline V gives CDR1 ENHRY, CDR2 SYGVKD. Trimming shortened V by 3 bases and J by 6 bases, and 5 bases separated the two germline ends. This CDR3 spans 12 amino acids. DNA for the CDR3: TGTGCCATCAGTGAAGTGGATGAAAAACTGTTTTTT. Translating it yields CAISEVDEKLFF.